This T cell receptor (beta chain) comes out of a study of T-cell reconstitution after alpha-beta-depleted transplantation in children (dated by TCRdb to about 2016). Broadly, across the study: Using TCR repertoire profiling, the study followed T-cell immune reconstitution in a quantitative way in children after TCRalphabeta/CD19-depleted allogeneic hematopoietic cell transplantation.

Broader findings and caveats from the paper: Over the following months the frequencies of hyperexpanded clones went down, and after one year T-cell counts and TCRbeta diversity were mostly credited to newly produced T cells. Apparently early alphabetaT-cell count recovery about two months after transplant reportedly relied on only several hundred rapidly expanded clones derived from non-depleted graft cells. In some patients, the high TCRbeta diversity seen at day 60 was put down to recipient T cells and intrathymic progenitors that had survived conditioning.

In the paper's terms, the treatment or condition label means: allogeneic hematopoietic cell transplantation with graft depleted of TCRalphabeta T cells and CD19 B cells. Transplant recipients were children who received TCRalphabeta/CD19-depleted allogeneic hematopoietic cell grafts. Relative to germline, V is 0 bases shorter and J is 7 bases shorter, with 10 bases between their ends. The CDR3 runs 14 residues from the cysteine to the phenylalanine. Just CDR3 DNA is preserved here, 42 bases in frame from base 1. For CDR1 and CDR2, the germline V gene lists MNHEY and SVGEGT. Library generation was performed with PCR. The instrument was an Illumina HiSeq 2500. TCR library preparation used molecular barcoding, with unique molecular identifiers applied to normalize quantification of the TCRbeta repertoire. Starting from the raw public reads, TCRdb applied fastp trimming at Q25, assembled clones with MiXCR and retained in-frame beta chains. Rows merge per CDR3 protein into single entries with the most common DNA and genes. The sample yields 98,000 or so distinct CDR3 sequences; less than 25% were counted once. The top ten clonotypes cover around a fifth of the sample.

On this clonotype itself: Its cognate antigen has yet to be identified. Per-base qualities were not stored, and no clone one base away is much larger.

This chain is built from TRBV6-2 or TRBV6-3 and TRBJ2-1; a confident D gene designation cannot be given. The source material was PBMCs, sampled before TCRalphabeta/CD19-depleted stem cell transplant. The TCR sequence derives from a boy younger than 10 with acute lymphoblastic leukemia, due to receive a stem cell transplant. The CDR3 in this case is CASSYSLEGNEQFF. The DNA sequence is as follows: TGTGCCAGCAGTTACTCGTTGGAAGGGAATGAGCAGTTCTTC.